What follows are 28 T cell receptor beta chains derived from one specimen sequenced in a study of blood T cell repertoires in COVID-19. TCRdb's copy holds only in-frame clones and misses some; the assay was immunoSEQ multiplex PCR. The sample comprises 140,000 or so clones, approximately 88% of which are singletons, and around 5% rests with the top ten. Sequenced sample: peripheral blood. The receptor set was obtained from a human donor in a cohort sampled during active COVID-19.

The gene calls are TRBV4-1 and TRBJ2-6; D unclear. Germline V gene sequence: CDR1 MGHRA, CDR2 YSYEKL. Between the trimmed V and J ends, which lost 3 bases and 0 bases, there was a span of 12 bases. The CDR3 spans 17 residues. CDR3 DNA sequence: TGCGCCAGCAGCCATAGAGTACGGAGCTCTGGGGCCAACGTCCTGACTTTC. This encodes CASSHRVRSSGANVLTF.

This chain joins TRBV19 and TRBJ2-2, with TRBD1 matching 7 bases. This CDR3 spans 16 amino acids. The junction had 10 bases not matched to a gene; V was cut back by 4 bases and J by 5 bases. CDR1 is LNHDA and CDR2 is SQIVND in the germline V gene (reference sequence). The CDR3 sequence: CASSTQGQLETGELFF. In DNA form, the CDR3 reads TGTGCCAGTAGTACACAGGGACAGTTAGAGACCGGGGAGCTGTTTTTT.

The chain has TRBV21-1 and TRBJ2-2; the D call of TRBD2 is as the table states it, not checked on the DNA. TRBV21-1 is a recognized pseudogene. The CDR3 spans 20 residues. CDR3 amino acids: CASSFSGVGSSFPVTGELFF. The DNA of the CDR3 is TGTGCCAGCAGCTTCTCGGGGGTAGGCAGTTCTTTTCCGGTAACCGGGGAGCTGTTTTTT.

This clone was observed once. This chain connects TRBV27 to TRBJ1-1, with no clear D. V lost 7 bases and J lost 3, with 12 bases in between. There are 13 residues in the CDR3. Germline loops: CDR1 MNHEY, CDR2 SMNVEV (reference sequence). This CDR3 is CASTPRGDTEAFF. In nucleotides, the CDR3 is TGTGCCAGCACCCCACGGGGAGACACTGAAGCTTTCTTT.

V and J are TRBV6-1 and TRBJ2-2, with 7 bases that match TRBD2. The CDR3 is made up of 17 amino acids. Unmatched junction bases numbered 9, after V lost 1 base and J lost 4 bases. CDR1 and CDR2 (germline): MNHNS, SASEGT. The CDR3 bases are TGTGCCAGCAGTGAAGGGGGAGGGAGGTATGGCACCGGGGAGCTGTTTTTT. Residues: CASSEGGGRYGTGELFF.

The J gene is TRBJ2-2, the V gene TRBV6-5, with a weak D call TRBD1 (6 bases). The CDR3 spans 15 residues. V gave up 4 bases and J gave up 4 bases, with 13 bases separating them. Germline V gives CDR1 MNHEY, CDR2 SVGAGI. The CDR3 sequence: CASSSLGQLTGELFF. The CDR3 DNA sequence: TGTGCCAGCAGTTCCCTCGGACAGCTCACCGGGGAGCTGTTTTTT.

The chain carries TRBV24-1 and TRBJ1-2; TRBD1 is a possible D gene (5 bases). CDR1 is KGHDR, CDR2 SFDVKD, per germline. The germline V and J ends were trimmed by 2 bases and 2 bases, with 11 bases remaining between them. CDR3 size: 15 residues. The CDR3 loop reads CATSDSGGTNYGYTF. The CDR3 bases are TGTGCCACCAGTGATTCGGGGGGAACCAACTATGGCTACACCTTC.

The chain has TRBV21-1 and TRBJ2-1; the D segment call TRBD1 is taken from the table without a DNA check. TRBV21-1 is listed as a pseudogene. The length of the CDR3 is 17 residues. CDR3 coding DNA: TGTGCCAGCAACAGGTGTTTGGAGGGGGCATCCTACAATGAGCAGTTCTTC. Translation: CASNRCLEGASYNEQFF.

This clone appeared a few times. The rearrangement uses TRBV6-1 and TRBJ1-1; D perhaps matches TRBD1 (5 bases). V gave up 3 bases and J gave up 2 bases, with 25 bases separating them. Germline CDR1 is MNHNS and CDR2 is SASEGT. There are 19 residues in the CDR3. DNA for the CDR3: TGTGCCAGCAGTGATCATGTTGGACACAGGCTACTTACCAACACTGAAGCTTTCTTT. Its protein product is CASSDHVGHRLLTNTEAFF.

This sequence joins TRBV5-1 and TRBJ1-1, with D perhaps matching TRBD1 (5 bases). This CDR3 region has 14 residues. Trimming shortened V by 0 bases and J by 4 bases, and 10 bases separated the two germline ends. From germline, CDR1 is SGHRS and CDR2 YFSETQ. As DNA, the CDR3 is TGCGCCAGCAGCTTGGAGTTGGGGCGCACTGAAGCTTTCTTT. Its protein product is CASSLELGRTEAFF.

In this sample, this clone turned up once. This chain links TRBV6-1 with TRBJ1-2; a possible D gene is TRBD1 (5 bases). Between the trimmed V and J ends, which lost 2 bases and 5 bases, there was a span of 21 bases. There are 17 residues in the CDR3. CDR1 MNHNS and CDR2 SASEGT come from the germline V gene. CDR3 nucleotides: TGTGCCAGCAGTGAAAGATTTAGGGGCTCCGTGGGGTATGGCTACACCTTC. Amino acid sequence: CASSERFRGSVGYGYTF.

V usage is TRBV28 and J usage is TRBJ1-2; 9 bases are a match to TRBD1. The junction had 4 bases not matched to a gene; V was cut back by 6 bases and J by 8 bases. CDR3 length: 12 amino acids. Germline loops: CDR1 MDHEN, CDR2 SYDVKM. This chain's CDR3 is CASRGTGSGYTF. The CDR3 nucleotides read TGTGCCAGCAGGGGGACAGGGAGCGGCTACACCTTC.

J is TRBJ2-7 and V is TRBV5-1, with a possible D match to TRBD1 (5 bases). With 4 bases removed from V and 7 bases from J, the gap between germline ends came to 15 bases. The CDR3 runs to 13 residues. Germline CDR1 reads SGHRS; CDR2 reads YFSETQ. The CDR3 loop reads CASSLRTTNEQYF. CDR3 bases: TGCGCCAGCAGCCTCCGGACAACCAATGAGCAGTACTTC.

The V gene is TRBV5-1, the J gene TRBJ2-2; 9 bases line up with TRBD2. The V gene's germline CDR1 is SGHRS and CDR2 YFSETQ. J was trimmed by 1 base and V by 4 bases; bases with no gene match: 2. This CDR3 is 15 amino acids long. The CDR3 sequence is CASSGTSRNTGELFF. DNA of the CDR3: TGCGCCAGCAGCGGGACTAGCAGGAACACCGGGGAGCTGTTTTTT.

The genes are TRBV5-1 and TRBJ1-4; D is ambiguous. Germline CDR1 and CDR2: SGHRS and YFSETQ. V shed 5 bases and J shed 6 bases, with 11 bases lying between them. The CDR3 has 13 residues. In DNA form, the CDR3 reads TGCGCCAGCAGGGGAGACAACGATGAAAAACTGTTTTTT. Translated: CASRGDNDEKLFF.

DNA of the CDR3: TGTGCCAGTAGTATCAGATGGGGAGGGAGGACAGATACGCAGTATTTT. Amino acids: CASSIRWGGRTDTQYF. This chain links TRBV19 with TRBJ2-3; 7 bases are a match to TRBD2. CDR1 and CDR2 from the germline V gene are LNHDA and SQIVND (reference sequence). With 3 bases clipped from V and 3 bases from J, the junction kept 9 bases outside the gene matches. The CDR3 covers 16 residues.

This clone was counted only a few times. This chain links TRBV18 with TRBJ2-1, with D perhaps TRBD2 (7 bases). V was cut by 0 bases and J by 4 bases, with 16 bases left in between. Germline V CDR1 and CDR2: KGHSH, LQKENI. This CDR3 has 17 residues. Written as DNA, the CDR3 is TGTGCCAGCTCACCACCAGGCGGGGGCTTATTGTACAATGAGCAGTTCTTC. It specifies CASSPPGGGLLYNEQFF.

The chain uses TRBV19 and TRBJ2-7, with 9 positions matching TRBD1. The trim removed 6 bases at V and 2 bases at J, leaving 11 bases unmatched. The CDR3 runs to 16 residues. CDR1 and CDR2 from the germline V gene are LNHDA and SQIVND (reference sequence). DNA of the CDR3: TGTGCCAGTAGCTCCCTAGAGACAGGGGGAGCCTACGAGCAGTACTTC. Protein product: CASSSLETGGAYEQYF.

The rearrangement joins TRBV2 to TRBJ2-2; a possible D gene is TRBD1 (6 bases). The CDR3 runs to 11 residues. CDR1 and CDR2 (germline): SNHLY, FYNNEI. The V end lost 8 bases, the J end lost 8 bases, and 9 bases lay between the germline ends. The CDR3: CASLGGGELFF. CDR3 sequence (DNA): TGTGCCAGCCTAGGGGGAGGGGAGCTGTTTTTT.

V and J are TRBV5-1 and TRBJ2-5, with 9 bases lining up with TRBD1. The germline V gene encodes CDR1 SGHRS and CDR2 YFSETQ. The V segment lost 3 bases and the J segment 0 bases; nucleotides outside the gene matches: 3. There are 15 residues in the CDR3. The CDR3 bases are TGCGCCAGCAGCTCAGGGGACAGGGACCAAGAGACCCAGTACTTC. Protein product: CASSSGDRDQETQYF.

There are a few counts of this clone. This chain links TRBV2 with TRBJ1-5; TRBD1 might be the D (6 bases). The CDR3 is 13 amino acids. With 8 bases removed from V and 7 bases from J, the gap between germline ends came to 15 bases. CDR1 SNHLY and CDR2 FYNNEI come from the germline V gene. This CDR3 is CASSVGGQQPQHF. The CDR3 DNA sequence: TGTGCCAGCTCCGTCGGGGGGCAACAGCCCCAGCATTTT.

CDR3 protein: CALPRTAPNYGYTF. DNA of the CDR3: TGTGCCTTACCAAGGACAGCCCCTAACTATGGCTACACCTTC. V and J are TRBV30 and TRBJ1-2; possible D gene TRBD1, 6 bases. The V end lost 7 bases, the J end lost 0 bases, and 15 bases lay between the germline ends. The germline CDR1 and CDR2 sequences are GTSNPN and SVGIG (reference sequence). This CDR3 contains 14 residues.

The V call is TRBV27, the J call TRBJ1-6; no definite D call. Germline lookup yields CDR1 MNHEY and CDR2 SMNVEV (reference sequence). The germline V and J ends were trimmed by 6 bases and 9 bases, with 18 bases remaining between them. This CDR3 region has 15 residues. CDR3 amino acids: CASRPSMVISSPLHF. The CDR3 region has the DNA TGTGCCAGCAGGCCTTCGATGGTAATCAGTTCACCCCTCCACTTT.

V usage is TRBV7-8 and J usage is TRBJ1-5, with unresolved D. The V gene's germline CDR1 is SGHVS and CDR2 FQNEAQ. CDR3 length: 11 residues. V lost 11 bases, J lost 3 bases, and 8 bases lay in between. The CDR3 nucleotides read TGTGCCCCGGTTTTCAATCAGCCCCAGCATTTT. Its translation: CAPVFNQPQHF. Variable domain in full (rest from reference TRBV7-8 and TRBJ1-5): GAGVSQSPRYKVAKRGQDVALRCDPISGHVSLFWYQQALGQGPEFLTYFQNEAQLDKSGLPSDRFFAERPEGSVSTLKIQRTQQEDSAVYLCAPVFNQPQHFGDGTRLSIL.

This rearrangement joins TRBV11-2 to TRBJ1-1; 8 bases are shared with TRBD1. CDR1 SGHAT and CDR2 FQNNGV come from the germline V gene. Trimming at V came to 6 bases and at J to 5 bases, leaving 8 bases not matched to a gene. This CDR3 spans 14 amino acids. For the CDR3, the DNA is TGTGCCAGCAGATCGACAGGGGTTGGGACTGAAGCTTTCTTT. Translating it yields CASRSTGVGTEAFF.

The chain recombines TRBV2 with TRBJ1-1; the match to TRBD1 covers 8 bases. CDR1 is SNHLY, CDR2 FYNNEI, per germline. The junction had 4 bases not matched to a gene; V was cut back by 1 base and J by 6 bases. The CDR3 extends over 14 amino acids. The CDR3 bases are TGTGCCAGCAGTGAAGGGACAGGGTGGGCTGAAGCTTTCTTT. Amino acid sequence: CASSEGTGWAEAFF.

V is TRBV20-1 and J is TRBJ1-1; tentative D call: TRBD1 (5 bases). The CDR3 consists of 15 residues. Germline CDR1 DFQATT, CDR2 SNEGSKA (reference sequence). Trimming shortened V by 3 bases and J by 6 bases, and 20 bases separated the two germline ends. This chain's CDR3 is CSASGPREGTAEAFF. CDR3 in DNA: TGCAGTGCTAGTGGCCCGCGGGAGGGGACCGCTGAAGCTTTCTTT.

This sequence joins TRBV27 and TRBJ2-6; D call uncertain. This CDR3 has 18 amino acids. Trimming removed 3 bases at V and 0 bases at J, with 15 bases between. The germline gives CDR1 MNHEY, CDR2 SMNVEV (reference sequence). The CDR3 bases are TGTGCCAGCAGTTTTAGAGCAGGTCAACCCTCTGGGGCCAACGTCCTGACTTTC. Translating gives CASSFRAGQPSGANVLTF.